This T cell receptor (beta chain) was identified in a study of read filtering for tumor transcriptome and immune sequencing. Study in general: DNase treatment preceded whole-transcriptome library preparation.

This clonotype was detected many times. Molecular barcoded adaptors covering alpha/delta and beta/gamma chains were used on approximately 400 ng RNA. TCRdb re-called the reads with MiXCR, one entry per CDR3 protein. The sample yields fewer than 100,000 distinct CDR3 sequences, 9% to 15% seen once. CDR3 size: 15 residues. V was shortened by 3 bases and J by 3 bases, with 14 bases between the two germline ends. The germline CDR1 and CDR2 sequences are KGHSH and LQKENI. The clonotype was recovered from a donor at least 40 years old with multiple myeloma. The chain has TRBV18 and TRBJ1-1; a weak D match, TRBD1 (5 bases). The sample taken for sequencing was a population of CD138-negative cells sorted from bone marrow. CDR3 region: CASSPTGTEDTEAFF. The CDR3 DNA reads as TGTGCCAGCTCACCCACCGGGACGGAGGACACTGAAGCTTTCTTT.